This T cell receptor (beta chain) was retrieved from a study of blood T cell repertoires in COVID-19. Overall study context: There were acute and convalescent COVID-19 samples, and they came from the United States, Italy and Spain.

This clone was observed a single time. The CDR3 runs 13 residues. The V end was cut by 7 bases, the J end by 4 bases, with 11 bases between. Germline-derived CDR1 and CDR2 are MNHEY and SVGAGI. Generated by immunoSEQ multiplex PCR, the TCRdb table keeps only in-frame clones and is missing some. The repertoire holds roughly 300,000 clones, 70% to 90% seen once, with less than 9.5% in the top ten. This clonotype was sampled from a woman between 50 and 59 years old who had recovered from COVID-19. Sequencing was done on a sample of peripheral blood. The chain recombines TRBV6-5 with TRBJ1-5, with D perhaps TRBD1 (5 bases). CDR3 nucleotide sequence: TGTGCCAGCATGGGGCATTTTAATCAGCCCCAGCATTTT. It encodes CASMGHFNQPQHF.